This T cell receptor beta chain derives from a study of regulatory and conventional T cells in RAG deficiency (dated by TCRdb to the late 2010s). Broadly, across the study: Autoimmunity is frequently linked to hypomorphic RAG mutations in combined immunodeficiency or atypical SCID. To compare the diversity and composition of the repertoires of Treg, conventional CD4+ and CD8+ T cells between RAG-deficient patients and healthy controls, the study applied high-throughput TCR beta sequencing. Results and caveats for the whole study, not just this receptor: Compared with controls, Omenn syndrome and CID/AS patients had roughly 100-fold fewer unique TCR beta sequences in Treg cells, whereas the reduction in the other subsets was around 10-fold. Shorter CDR3 lengths were found in all patient T-cell subsets, and >75% Treg-Tconv repertoire overlap at nucleotide and amino acid level was observed in Omenn syndrome patients. For some subjects, some analyses of T-cell subsets were not performed. The CD25-high CD127-low cells sorted from Omenn syndrome patients may be peripherally activated cells rather than true Treg cells. RAG-deficient patients showed markedly lower Shannon entropy and higher Simpson indices than control T-cell subpopulations.

Library prep was done by the immunoSEQ multiplex PCR assay. Genomic DNA from the sorted T-cell subsets was used to amplify and sequence rearranged TCR beta chain products. The paper's data handling went like this. Repertoire diversity of productive TCR beta rearrangements was quantified using Shannon entropy and Simpson indices. Clonal expansion was assessed using the summed frequency of the 100 most abundant productive TCR beta clonotypes among total reads. The TRB repertoires were scored with a self-reactivity index that is based on amino acid usage at CDR3beta positions 6 and 7. Two-way ANOVA was used for repertoire analyses, and Student t or Mann-Whitney tests were used for flow cytometric analyses. What TCRdb holds here is the immuneACCESS table cut down to in-frame rearrangements. Part of the clones is not present; checked against another copy, under half of the missing clones reflect an unresolved V gene, and the others are unexplained. The DNA gave D and trimming, while V, J and clone size come from that table. This sample gives 5,500 to 6,500 clones in total; about nine tenths of them show up just once. The leading ten clones occupy almost 50% of the sample.

The study included eight patients with RAG deficiency, of whom one had SCID, two had Omenn syndrome and five had combined immunodeficiency or atypical SCID. Before genomic DNA extraction, CD8+ T cells without CD4 were isolated from blood. From cysteine to phenylalanine, the CDR3 is 14 amino acids long. This entry keeps only the CDR3 DNA: 42 bases, framed from base 1. Trimming accounts for 6 bases at V and 4 bases at J, while the number of junction bases matched to no gene is 7. The germline V gene specifies WSHSY as CDR1 and SAAADI as CDR2. Notes on this clone: No antigen is known for it. There are no base qualities to consult, and no much larger clone falls within one base.

The receptor was derived from a human donor with RAG deficiency presenting as severe combined immunodeficiency. What was sequenced was CD8+ T cells sorted from blood. The chain couples TRBV10-2 to TRBJ2-5, with TRBD1 matching 8 junction bases. The DNA reads as follows: TGCGCCAGCAGCACAGGGGGGACAGGAGAGACCCAGTACTTC. Translated, it gives CASSTGGTGETQYF.